These 20 T cell receptor beta chains originate from one sample sequenced in a study of blood T cells in healthy people across ages. Primed by a sample-barcoded 5' primer and a J-beta primer mix, a second PCR proceeded for 7 to 11 cycles. One entry per CDR3 protein, called by TCRdb with MiXCR from the 5' RACE reads. The top ten hold about 3% of the sample, which has approximately 800,000 distinct CDR3 sequences, roughly 25% seen once. The same sample was also studied in work on T cells of mothers and their children.

Sequencing was done on a sample of blood. The receptors were gathered from a boy aged 10-17 years in good health.

This clonotype appeared a few times. V usage is TRBV6-4 and J usage is TRBJ2-2; TRBD1 matches 8 bases. The CDR3 runs 14 residues. Germline V CDR1 and CDR2: MRHNA, SNTAGT. With 5 bases clipped from V and 7 bases from J, the junction kept 6 bases outside the gene matches. CDR3 nucleotides: TGTGCCAGCAGTTACACAGGGGGACACGGGGAGCTGTTTTTT. Residues: CASSYTGGHGELFF.

This clonotype appeared a few times. The J gene is TRBJ2-3, the V gene TRBV12-3 or TRBV12-4, with D possibly matching TRBD2 (6 bases). The CDR3 sequence is 16 residues long. V was clipped by 8 bases and J by 4 bases, with 22 bases between them. For the CDR3, the DNA is TGTGCCAGCGGCCCTTCCCTTAGCGGCCTCGCAGATACGCAGTATTTT. Its translation is CASGPSLSGLADTQYF.

The rearrangement joins TRBV25-1 to TRBJ2-3; 7 bases are a match to TRBD2. V lost 4 bases, J lost 6 bases, and 13 bases stayed unmatched. This CDR3 contains 16 residues. The V gene's germline CDR1 is MGHDK and CDR2 SYGVNS. The chain's CDR3 is CASSGSGRAKMDTQYF. In DNA form, the CDR3 reads TGTGCCAGCAGTGGGTCTGGGAGGGCTAAGATGGATACGCAGTATTTT.

This clonotype has a handful of counts. This chain joins TRBV9 and TRBJ2-5, with D possibly being TRBD1 or TRBD2 (5 bases each). Trimming stripped 0 bases from V and 3 bases from J, with 12 bases between. The CDR3 runs to 15 residues. Germline values: CDR1 SGDLS, CDR2 YYNGEE. CDR3 region: CASSVVGTGKETQYF. The DNA for the CDR3 is TGTGCCAGCAGCGTAGTAGGGACGGGGAAAGAGACCCAGTACTTC.

This clonotype was seen a few times. The rearrangement joins TRBV13 to TRBJ2-1; no reliable D call. This CDR3 spans 15 amino acids. Germline assignment: CDR1 PRHDT and CDR2 FYEKMQ (reference sequence). The germline V and J ends were trimmed by 5 bases and 4 bases, with 15 bases remaining between them. CDR3 bases: TGTGCCAGCAGCCCCGAGGCTGCGGCTTACAATGAGCAGTTCTTC. This translates into CASSPEAAAYNEQFF.

This clonotype was detected a few times. The rearrangement joins TRBV12-3 or TRBV12-4 to TRBJ1-5; D remains unclear. Trimming cost V 6 bases and J 4 bases, with 10 bases left between them. The CDR3 is made up of 13 amino acids. CDR3 sequence: CASRSAGNQPQHF. DNA for the CDR3: TGTGCCAGCAGGTCAGCCGGGAATCAGCCCCAGCATTTT.

This clonotype was recorded a few times. The genes are TRBV5-1 and TRBJ2-3; either TRBD1 or TRBD2 may fit D (5 bases each). V was trimmed by 6 bases and J by 2 bases, leaving 16 bases between them. The CDR3 runs 15 residues. The germline V gene encodes CDR1 SGHRS and CDR2 YFSETQ. The chain's CDR3 is CASKDRGRSTDTQYF. The CDR3, as DNA: TGCGCCAGCAAGGATCGGGGCAGGTCCACAGATACGCAGTATTTT.

Of note for this clonotype: A read error may account for a junction end that differs from germline. The CDR3 loop reads CASSSTQWPSSCNEQFF. The CDR3 nucleotides are TGTGCCAGCAGCTCCACTCAGTGGCCCAGCTCCTGCAATGAGCAGTTCTTC. The J gene is TRBJ2-1, the V gene TRBV7-2; no clear D gene. Germline V CDR1 and CDR2: SGHTA, FQGNSA. The length of the CDR3 is 17 residues.

This clonotype was observed a few times. This chain joins TRBV7-9 and TRBJ2-5, with 12 bases matching TRBD2. The J call is doubtful: the DNA matches TRBJ2-1 better. Germline lookup yields CDR1 SEHNR and CDR2 FQNEAQ (reference sequence). CDR3 size: 15 residues. The CDR3 DNA reads as TGTGCCAGCAGCTTTGCTAGCGGGGGGGCGGATGAGCAGTTCTTC. Its translation: CASSFASGGADEQFF.

V is TRBV5-1 and J is TRBJ2-5; TRBD1 matches 8 bases. The CDR3 is made up of 15 amino acids. Germline V gene sequence: CDR1 SGHRS, CDR2 YFSETQ. V lost 4 bases, J lost 5 bases, and 10 bases stayed unmatched. The CDR3 loop reads CASSGRQGISETQYF. DNA of the CDR3: TGCGCCAGCAGCGGCAGACAGGGGATATCGGAGACCCAGTACTTC.

This chain joins TRBV27 and TRBJ2-3; no firm D call. This CDR3 contains 13 residues. The V gene lost 6 bases and the J gene lost 8 bases, with 15 bases spanning the gap. Germline CDR1 and CDR2: MNHEY and SMNVEV (reference sequence). The CDR3 DNA reads as TGTGCCAGCAGCGTGGGTAGTCTGGGTACGCAGTATTTT. It yields the protein CASSVGSLGTQYF.

The rearrangement uses TRBV29-1 and TRBJ2-3; either TRBD1 or TRBD2 may supply D (5 bases each). The CDR3 loop spans 13 amino acids. Looked up from germline, CDR1 is SQVTM and CDR2 is ANQGSEA. Trimming took off 3 bases at V and 6 bases at J, with 13 bases between the two ends. CDR3 sequence reads: CSVEAPGQDTQYF. For the CDR3, the DNA is TGCAGCGTTGAGGCCCCGGGGCAGGATACGCAGTATTTT.

This clonotype was seen a handful of times. This chain uses TRBV11-2 with TRBJ2-5; 9 positions match TRBD2. J lost 6 bases, V lost 5 bases, and 13 bases had no gene match. The CDR3 runs 16 residues. Per the germline V gene, CDR1 is SGHAT and CDR2 is FQNNGV. Here the CDR3 reads CASSQRGAAGGKTQYF. In nucleotides, the CDR3 is TGTGCCAGCAGCCAGCGGGGGGCAGCGGGGGGAAAGACCCAGTACTTC.

V is TRBV5-1 and J is TRBJ2-3; 12 bases map to TRBD1. Per the germline V gene, CDR1 is SGHRS and CDR2 is YFSETQ. This CDR3 region has 15 residues. V dropped 4 bases and J dropped 6; count of bases not matched to a gene: 6. The CDR3 nucleotides are TGCGCCAGCAGCCCGGGACAGGGGGCGATTGATACGCAGTATTTT. Its protein is CASSPGQGAIDTQYF. The whole variable domain, filled in from reference TRBV5-1 and TRBJ2-3, reads KAGVTQTPRYLIKTRGQQVTLSCSPISGHRSVSWYQQTPGQGLQFLFEYFSETQRNKGNFPGRFSGRQFSNSRSEMNVSTLELGDSALYLCASSPGQGAIDTQYFGPGTRLTVL.

This clonotype occurred once. The chain couples TRBV7-6 to TRBJ2-7; TRBD2 might be the D (6 bases). In germline, CDR1 is SGHVS, CDR2 FNYEAQ. CDR3 length: 17 amino acids. V lost 5 bases to trimming and J lost 6 bases, with 26 bases between them. The CDR3 here is CASSPGGGTYDPSEQYF. The CDR3 region has the DNA TGTGCCAGCAGCCCCGGCGGAGGGACCTATGACCCTTCCGAGCAGTACTTC.

The chain combines TRBV28 with TRBJ2-2; D perhaps matches TRBD1 (6 bases). Trimming removed 6 bases at V and 6 bases at J, with 14 bases between. This CDR3 is built from 14 residues. Germline V gives CDR1 MDHEN, CDR2 SYDVKM. The CDR3 here is CASRQTGFAGELFF. The CDR3 nucleotides are TGTGCCAGCAGGCAGACAGGTTTCGCCGGGGAGCTGTTTTTT. The whole variable domain, remainder taken from reference TRBV28 and TRBJ2-2, is DVKVTQSSRYLVKRTGEKVFLECVQDMDHENMFWYRQDPGLGLRLIYFSYDVKMKEKGDIPEGYSVSREKKERFSLILESASTNQTSMYLCASRQTGFAGELFFGEGSRLTVL.

The rearrangement uses TRBV5-5 and TRBJ1-6, with 7 bases lining up with TRBD1. This CDR3 comprises 13 residues. Germline V lookup: CDR1 SGHKS, CDR2 YYEKEE (reference sequence). Trimming took 4 bases from V and 6 from J; bases not matched to a gene: 1. For the CDR3, the DNA is TGTGCCAGCAGCGGGACAGTTAATTCACCCCTCCACTTT. Encoded protein: CASSGTVNSPLHF.

This chain's CDR3 is CASSSGGTGHYGYTF. The CDR3 bases are TGTGCCAGCAGCTCCGGGGGGACAGGGCACTATGGCTACACCTTC. This chain uses TRBV12-3 or TRBV12-4 with TRBJ1-2, with 9 bases matching TRBD1. The CDR3 has 15 residues. After removal of 6 bases from V and 3 bases from J, the junction contained 8 bases not matched to a gene.

The chain uses TRBV10-3 and TRBJ2-7; TRBD1 is a possible D gene (5 bases). In germline, CDR1 is ENHRY, CDR2 SYGVKD. The CDR3 is 17 residues long. V was shortened by 4 bases and J by 5 bases, with 24 bases between the two germline ends. CDR3 in DNA: TGTGCCATCAGTGGGCCTCCCAGGGTTTCGAAACTTGACGAGCAGTACTTC. Its translation: CAISGPPRVSKLDEQYF.

This clonotype was recorded a few times. The chain carries TRBV7-3 and TRBJ1-2; TRBD1 matches 7 bases. V trimming: 5 bases; J trimming: 1 base; junction bases outside the gene matches: 10. Germline CDR1 reads SGHTA; CDR2 reads FQGTGA. The CDR3 spans 16 residues. CDR3 loop: CASSPTPQGYNYGYTF. DNA for the CDR3: TGTGCCAGCAGCCCCACCCCACAGGGGTATAACTATGGCTACACCTTC.